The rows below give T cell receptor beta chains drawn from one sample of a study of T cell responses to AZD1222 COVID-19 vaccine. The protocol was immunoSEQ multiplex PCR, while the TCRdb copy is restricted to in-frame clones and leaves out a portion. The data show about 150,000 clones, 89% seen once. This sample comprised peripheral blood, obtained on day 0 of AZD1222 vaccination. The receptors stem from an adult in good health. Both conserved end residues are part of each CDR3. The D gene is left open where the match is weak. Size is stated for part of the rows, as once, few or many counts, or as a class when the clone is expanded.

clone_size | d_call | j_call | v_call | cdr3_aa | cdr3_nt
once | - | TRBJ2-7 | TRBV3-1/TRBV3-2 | CASMGSGSLYEQYF | TGTGCCAGCATGGGGAGCGGGTCACTCTACGAGCAGTACTTC
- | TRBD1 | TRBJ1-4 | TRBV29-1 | CSAAGTGDSEKLFF | TGCAGCGCCGCCGGGACAGGGGATAGCGAAAAACTGTTTTTT
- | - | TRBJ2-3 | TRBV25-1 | CASSASRGNTDTQYF | TGTGCCAGCAGTGCGTCTAGGGGCAACACAGATACGCAGTATTTT
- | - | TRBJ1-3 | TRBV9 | CASTASLGRNTIYF | TGTGCCAGCACTGCCTCCCTGGGCCGAAACACCATATATTTT
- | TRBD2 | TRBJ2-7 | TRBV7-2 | CASSPLAGTYEQYF | TGTGCCAGCAGCCCACTAGCGGGTACGTACGAGCAGTACTTC
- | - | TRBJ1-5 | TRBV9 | CASSVGLGGNQPQHF | TGTGCCAGCAGCGTAGGTTTAGGGGGTAATCAGCCCCAGCATTTT
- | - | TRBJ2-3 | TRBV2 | CASSEMGPDTQYF | TGTGCCAGCAGTGAGATGGGGCCAGATACGCAGTATTTT
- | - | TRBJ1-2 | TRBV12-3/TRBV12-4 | CASSQRANYGYTF | TGTGCCAGCAGTCAAAGAGCTAACTATGGCTACACCTTC
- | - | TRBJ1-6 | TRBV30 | CAWSRYMGRSNSPLHF | TGTGCCTGGAGTCGATACATGGGACGGAGTAATTCACCCCTCCACTTT
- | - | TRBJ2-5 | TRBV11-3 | CASSLTVASETQYF | TGTGCCAGCAGCTTAACCGTAGCGTCAGAGACCCAGTACTTC
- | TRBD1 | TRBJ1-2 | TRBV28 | CASSLILTGGNYGYTF | TGTGCCAGCAGTTTGATTCTGACAGGGGGTAACTATGGCTACACCTTC
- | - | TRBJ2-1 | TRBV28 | CASSLLGSSYNEQFF | TGTGCCAGCAGCCTCCTCGGGAGCTCCTACAATGAGCAGTTCTTC
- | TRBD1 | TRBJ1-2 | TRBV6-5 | CASRRTGDYGYTF | TGTGCCAGCAGGCGGACAGGGGACTATGGCTACACCTTC
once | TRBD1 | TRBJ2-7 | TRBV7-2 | CASSLAIGQGYEQYF | TGTGCCAGCAGCTTAGCCATCGGACAGGGGTACGAGCAGTACTTC
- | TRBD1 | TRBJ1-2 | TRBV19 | CASSILGTGHGYTF | TGTGCCAGTAGTATCCTCGGGACAGGGCATGGCTACACCTTC
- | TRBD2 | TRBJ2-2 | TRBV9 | CASSLGLAVNTGELFF | TGTGCCAGCAGCCTTGGACTAGCGGTGAACACCGGGGAGCTGTTTTTT